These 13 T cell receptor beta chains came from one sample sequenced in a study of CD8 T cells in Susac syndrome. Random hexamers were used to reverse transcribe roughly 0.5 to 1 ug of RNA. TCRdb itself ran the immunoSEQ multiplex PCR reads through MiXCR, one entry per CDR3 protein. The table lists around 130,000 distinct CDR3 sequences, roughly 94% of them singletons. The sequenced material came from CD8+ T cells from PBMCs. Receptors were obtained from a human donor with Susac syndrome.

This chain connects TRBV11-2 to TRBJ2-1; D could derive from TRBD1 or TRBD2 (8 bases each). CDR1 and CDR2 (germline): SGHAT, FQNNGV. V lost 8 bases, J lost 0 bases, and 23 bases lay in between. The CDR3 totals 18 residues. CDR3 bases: TGTGCCAGCCCAGGGGGCGGGGGGCCCTTGAGCTCCTACAATGAGCAGTTCTTC. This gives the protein CASPGGGGPLSSYNEQFF.

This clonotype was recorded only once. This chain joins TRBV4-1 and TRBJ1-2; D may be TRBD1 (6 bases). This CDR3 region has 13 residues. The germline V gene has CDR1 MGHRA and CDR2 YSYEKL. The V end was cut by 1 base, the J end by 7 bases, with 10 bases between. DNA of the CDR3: TGCGCCAGCAGCCAAGTGGGGGCTATTGGCTACACCTTC. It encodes CASSQVGAIGYTF.

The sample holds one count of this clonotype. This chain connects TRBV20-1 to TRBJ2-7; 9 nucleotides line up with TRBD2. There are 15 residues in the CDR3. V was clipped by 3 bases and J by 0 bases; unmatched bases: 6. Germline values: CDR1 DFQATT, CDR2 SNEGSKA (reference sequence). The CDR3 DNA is TGCAGTGCTAGCCCCGGGACTAGCTCCTCCTACGAGCAGTACTTC. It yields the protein CSASPGTSSSYEQYF.

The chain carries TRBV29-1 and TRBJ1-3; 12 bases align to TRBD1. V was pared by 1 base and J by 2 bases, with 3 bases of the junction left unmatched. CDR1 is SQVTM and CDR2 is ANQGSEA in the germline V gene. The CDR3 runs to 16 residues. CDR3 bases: TGCAGCGTTGAAGCGTGGGACAGGGGGCCTGGAAACACCATATATTTT. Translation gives CSVEAWDRGPGNTIYF. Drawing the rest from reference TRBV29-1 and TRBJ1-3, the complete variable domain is SAVISQKPSRDICQRGTSLTIQCQVDSQVTMMFWYRQQPGQSLTLIATANQGSEATYESGFVIDKFPISRPNLTFSTLTVSNMSPEDSSIYLCSVEAWDRGPGNTIYFGEGSWLTVV.

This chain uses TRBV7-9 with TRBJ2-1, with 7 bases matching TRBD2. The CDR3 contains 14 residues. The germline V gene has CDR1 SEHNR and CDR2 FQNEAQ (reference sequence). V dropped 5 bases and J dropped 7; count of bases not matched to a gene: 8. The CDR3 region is CASSPPGTTNEQFF. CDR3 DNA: TGTGCCAGCAGCCCACCTGGGACTACAAATGAGCAGTTCTTC.

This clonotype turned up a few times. As DNA, the CDR3 is TGTGCCAGCAGCTTAAACGGGAGGGGGCTAGCCTACAATGAGCAGTTCTTC. Protein product: CASSLNGRGLAYNEQFF. The chain is built from TRBV11-2 and TRBJ2-1; TRBD2 is a possible D gene (8 bases). Per germline, CDR1 SGHAT and CDR2 FQNNGV. Trimming left V 2 bases short and J 2 bases short, with 16 bases between. This CDR3 has 17 residues.

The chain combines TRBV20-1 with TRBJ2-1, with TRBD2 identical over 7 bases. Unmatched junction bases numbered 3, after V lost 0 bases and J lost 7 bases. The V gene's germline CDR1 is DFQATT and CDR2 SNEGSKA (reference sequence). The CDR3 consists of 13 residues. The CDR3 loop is CSARDGGGNEQFF. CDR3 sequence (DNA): TGCAGTGCTAGAGATGGGGGGGGAAATGAGCAGTTCTTC.

The CDR3 DNA reads as TGCAGTGCTAGAGGGGCGCTAGCGGGGATCTACGAGCAGTACTTC. As protein: CSARGALAGIYEQYF. The chain carries TRBV20-1 and TRBJ2-7; 9 positions agree with TRBD2. In germline, CDR1 is DFQATT, CDR2 SNEGSKA (reference sequence). The CDR3 covers 15 residues. Trimming cost V 1 base and J 3 bases; bases outside gene matches: 7.

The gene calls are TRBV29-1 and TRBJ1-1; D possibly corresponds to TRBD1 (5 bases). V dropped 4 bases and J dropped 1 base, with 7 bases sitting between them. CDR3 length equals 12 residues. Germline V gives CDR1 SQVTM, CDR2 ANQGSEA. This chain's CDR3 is CSVVGGNTEAFF. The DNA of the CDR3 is TGCAGCGTTGTGGGGGGGAACACTGAAGCTTTCTTT.

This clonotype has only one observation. CDR3 DNA: TGTGCCAGCAGCCCCGGACTAGCGGGGACCGAGCAGTACTTC. This codes for CASSPGLAGTEQYF. The chain carries TRBV28 and TRBJ2-7; 12 nucleotides line up with TRBD2. V lost 6 bases and J lost 6; bases outside the gene matches: 6. The CDR3 contains 14 residues. Germline values: CDR1 MDHEN, CDR2 SYDVKM.

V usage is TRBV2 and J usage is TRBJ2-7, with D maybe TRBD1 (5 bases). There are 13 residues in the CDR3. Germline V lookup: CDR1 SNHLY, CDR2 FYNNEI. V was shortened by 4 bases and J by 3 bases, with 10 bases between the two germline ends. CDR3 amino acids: CASSGLGDYEQYF. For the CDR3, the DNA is TGTGCCAGCAGTGGGTTAGGGGACTACGAGCAGTACTTC.

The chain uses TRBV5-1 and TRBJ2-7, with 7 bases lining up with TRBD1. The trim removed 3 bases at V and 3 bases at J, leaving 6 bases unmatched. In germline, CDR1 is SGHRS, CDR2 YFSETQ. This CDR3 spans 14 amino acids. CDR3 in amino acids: CASSSHQGDYEQYF. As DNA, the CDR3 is TGCGCCAGCAGCTCTCATCAGGGGGACTACGAGCAGTACTTC. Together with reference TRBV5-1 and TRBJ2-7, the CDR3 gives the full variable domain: KAGVTQTPRYLIKTRGQQVTLSCSPISGHRSVSWYQQTPGQGLQFLFEYFSETQRNKGNFPGRFSGRQFSNSRSEMNVSTLELGDSALYLCASSSHQGDYEQYFGPGTRLTVT.

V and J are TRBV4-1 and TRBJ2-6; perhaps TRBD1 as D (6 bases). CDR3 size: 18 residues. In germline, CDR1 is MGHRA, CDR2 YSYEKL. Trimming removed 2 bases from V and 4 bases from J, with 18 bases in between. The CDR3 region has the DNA TGCGCCAGCAGCCAATCCCCGTCAGGGGCATCGGGGGCCAACGTCCTGACTTTC. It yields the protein CASSQSPSGASGANVLTF.